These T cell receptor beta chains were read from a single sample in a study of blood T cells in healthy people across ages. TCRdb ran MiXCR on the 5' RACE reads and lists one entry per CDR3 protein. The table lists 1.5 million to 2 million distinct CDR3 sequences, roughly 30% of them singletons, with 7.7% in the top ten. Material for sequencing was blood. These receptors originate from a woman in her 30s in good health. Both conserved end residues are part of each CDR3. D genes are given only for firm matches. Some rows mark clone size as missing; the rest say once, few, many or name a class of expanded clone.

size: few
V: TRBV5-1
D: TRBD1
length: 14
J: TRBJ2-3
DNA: TGCGCCAGTCAAGCACAGGGGGGAGCAGATACGCAGTATTTT
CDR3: CASQAQGGADTQYF

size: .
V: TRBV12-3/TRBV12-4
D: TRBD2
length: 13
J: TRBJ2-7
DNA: TGTGCCAGCAGTCACGCGGGAGGGTACGAGCAGTACTTC
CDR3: CASSHAGGYEQYF

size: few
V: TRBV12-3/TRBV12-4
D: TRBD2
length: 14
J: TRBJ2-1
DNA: TGTGCCAGCACCACAGCGGGGGGCTACAATGAGCAGTTCTTC
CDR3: CASTTAGGYNEQFF

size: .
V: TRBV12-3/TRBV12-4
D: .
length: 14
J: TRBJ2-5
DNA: TGTGCCAGCAGTTTAGCGCATAGGAGAGAGACCCAGTACTTC
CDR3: CASSLAHRRETQYF

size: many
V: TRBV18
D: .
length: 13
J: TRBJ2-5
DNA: TGTGCCAGCTCATTCCTGGAGAAAGAGACCCAGTACTTC
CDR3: CASSFLEKETQYF

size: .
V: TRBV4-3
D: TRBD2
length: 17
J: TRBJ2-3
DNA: TGCGCCAGCAGCACCGGGGGCACTAGCGGGAGAGCAGATACGCAGTATTTT
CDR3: CASSTGGTSGRADTQYF

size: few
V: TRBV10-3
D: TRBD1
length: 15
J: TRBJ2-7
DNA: TGTGCCATCAGTTTGACAGGGGGGGCCACCTACGAGCAGTACTTC
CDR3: CAISLTGGATYEQYF

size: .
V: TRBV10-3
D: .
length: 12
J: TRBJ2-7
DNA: TGTGCCACCCTGGACTCTTCTGACGAGCAGTACTTC
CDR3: CATLDSSDEQYF

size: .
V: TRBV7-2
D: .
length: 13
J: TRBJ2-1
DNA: TGTGCCAGCAACAAAGCACAGGGAAATGAGCAGTTCTTC
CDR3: CASNKAQGNEQFF

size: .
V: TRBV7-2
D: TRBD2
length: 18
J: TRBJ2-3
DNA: TGTGCCAGCAGCTTAGGGGGGGGCGGGGGGTTCGGCACAGATACGCAGTATTTT
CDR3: CASSLGGGGGFGTDTQYF

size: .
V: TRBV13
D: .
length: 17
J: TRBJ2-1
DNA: TGTGCCAGCAGCCCCTGGAGTGAGCGAAGCTCCTACAATGAGCAGTTCTTC
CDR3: CASSPWSERSSYNEQFF

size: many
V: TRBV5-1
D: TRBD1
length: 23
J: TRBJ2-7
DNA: TGCGCCAGCAGCTTTCCCCACCACATCAGATTTCCCTCCAACCCGGGACAGGACTACGAGCAGTACTTC
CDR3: CASSFPHHIRFPSNPGQDYEQYF

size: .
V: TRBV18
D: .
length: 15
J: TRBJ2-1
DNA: TGTGCCAGCCCACAGACAGAGCTCCACAACCATGAGCAGTTCTTC
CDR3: CASPQTELHNHEQFF

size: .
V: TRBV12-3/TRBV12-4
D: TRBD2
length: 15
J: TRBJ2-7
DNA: TGTGCCAGCAGTCCCCAGGGACTAGCGGGGAATGAGCAGTACTTC
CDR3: CASSPQGLAGNEQYF

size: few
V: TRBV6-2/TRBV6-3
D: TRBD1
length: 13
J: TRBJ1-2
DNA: TGTGCCGGATCTACAGGGGTCTTCTATGGCTACACCTTC
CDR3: CAGSTGVFYGYTF

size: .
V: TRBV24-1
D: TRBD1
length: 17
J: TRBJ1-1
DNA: TGTGCCACCAGTGACGCGGGACAGGGGGCCGAGCTGGCTGAAGCTTTCTTT
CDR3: CATSDAGQGAELAEAFF

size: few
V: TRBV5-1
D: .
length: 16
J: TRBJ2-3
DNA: TGCGCCAGCAGCTTGGCATCCAGTTTTCTCACAGATACGCAGTATTTT
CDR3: CASSLASSFLTDTQYF